The 5 T cell receptor beta chains presented below share a single source sample, sequenced in a study of CXCR3-negative and CXCR3-positive naive CD8 T cells. Findings of the study overall: CXCR3-positive naive cells carried more hydrophobic TRB CDR3s than CXCR3-negative ones.

These receptors have no identified antigens. UMI-tagged TRB cDNA libraries were built via 5' RACE. TCRdb re-called the 5' RACE reads and shows each CDR3 protein once, DNA omitted. The table for this sample gives approximately 98,000 distinct CDR3 sequences. The sequencing input was naive CXCR3+ CD8+ T cells from blood. Described subset: CD45RO-CCR7+CD27+CD95- naive CD8+ T cells expressing CXCR3 (TNR3+). These receptors all stem from a human donor in good health. Some clones in this sample may be carry-over from other donors' samples.

V gene TRBV12-3 or TRBV12-4 combines with J gene TRBJ1-1; the D call from TCRdb, TRBD1, cannot be confirmed without DNA. CDR3 length: 13 residues. CDR3 protein: CASRTGVDTEAFF.

This sequence joins TRBV29-1 and TRBJ2-1. The CDR3 contains 12 residues. CDR1 and CDR2 from the germline V gene are SQVTM and ANQGSEA. The CDR3 loop reads CSVDLLGPEQFF.

The chain carries TRBV30 and TRBJ2-1. The CDR3 covers 14 residues. CDR1 GTSNPN and CDR2 SVGIG come from the germline V gene (reference sequence). The CDR3 protein is CAWSVLGYYNEQFF.

The chain has TRBV14 and TRBJ2-1. The V gene's germline CDR1 is SGHDN and CDR2 FVKESK. The CDR3 has 14 amino acids. CDR3 sequence reads: CASSQGFGHNEQFF.

The chain couples TRBV7-3 to TRBJ2-7. This CDR3 region has 13 residues. From germline, CDR1 is SGHTA and CDR2 FQGTGA. The CDR3: CASSFYSGYEQYF.